This entry is about one T cell receptor beta chain. Its specificity is not known. The PCR employed 60 Vbeta primers together with 13 Jbeta primers. Clones were read by immunoSEQ multiplex PCR, and TCRdb kept only the in-frame ones, dropping some. Among tens of thousands of clones, roughly 79% were seen once, and the ten largest hold 0.57%. This specimen belongs to a study of cytomegalovirus exposure and HLA in healthy donors. Study conclusions and caveats: Researchers counted 150 to 200 TCR beta chains as cytomegalovirus-associated. Most subjects had HLA-A and HLA-B alleles reportedly predicted accurately by TCR beta sequences.

Germline values: CDR1 MDHEN, CDR2 SYDVKM. The V end lost 6 bases, the J end lost 4 bases, and 12 bases lay between the germline ends. This CDR3 has 13 residues. Input material: PBMCs. This sequence was found in a man aged 25 to 40 in good health and CMV-seronegative. The rearrangement joins TRBV28 to TRBJ1-1; D gene ambiguous. CDR3 nucleotide sequence: TGTGCCAGCAGCTTTTCGGCAGGCACTGAAGCTTTCTTT. Protein product: CASSFSAGTEAFF.